This TCR beta chain emerged from a study of identical twins. Study-level points and caveats: Invariant MAIT and iNKT cells are populations that could partly confound zero-insertion analyses. In beta out-of-frame sequences, the excess sharing between twins was weaker. Cord blood beta clonotypes present at high abundance carried fewer insertions; no such pattern appeared in memory repertoires. Compared with unrelated sharing, twin-shared out-of-frame alpha sequences had more low-probability sequences.

TCRdb reanalysed the 5' RACE reads using MiXCR and keeps one entry per CDR3 protein. The sample shows 450,000 to 500,000 distinct CDR3 sequences, roughly an eighth of them seen only once. As regards this clonotype: Antigen unknown.

The CDR3 runs 14 residues. V gave up 4 bases and J gave up 6 bases; unmatched junction bases: 5. Germline CDR1 is SGHDT and CDR2 is YYEEEE. These data are also associated with another study on yellow fever vaccine responses in identical twins.

This chain uses TRBV5-6 with TRBJ1-5, with 9 bases aligning to TRBD1. The sequencing sample was made of CD4+ T cells sorted from blood. This TCR derives from a woman aged 18-35 years in good health. The CDR3 loop reads CASSGGQGAQPQHF. The CDR3 bases are TGTGCCAGCAGCGGGGGACAGGGTGCTCAGCCCCAGCATTTT.